This TCR beta chain is drawn from a study of blood T cell repertoires in COVID-19. Background on the study: COVID-19 samples, acute and convalescent, were from the United States, Italy and Spain. Sources were T cells, B-cell-depleted T cells, or PBMCs; the material itself was cDNA or gDNA.

The CDR3 is 15 residues long. CDR1 and CDR2 (germline): SGHTA, FQGNSA. Trimming at V came to 1 base and at J to 8 bases, leaving 5 bases not matched to a gene. Per the study methods: Amplification from reference gene primers served as the basis for estimated nucleated cell counts. The data were produced by immunoSEQ multiplex PCR, yet TCRdb's version contains in-frame clones alone and is incomplete. The V and J calls and the clone size are those of that table, but D and trimming were determined from the DNA. In the table there are about 100,000 clones, more than 85% of which are singletons. The source of this sequence is a man in his 60s with acute or convalescent COVID-19. The genes are TRBV7-2 and TRBJ1-6; TRBD1 agrees at 7 bases. Sequencing was done on a sample of peripheral blood. The CDR3 is CASSLVGGVDSPLHF. CDR3 bases: TGTGCCAGCAGCTTAGTAGGGGGCGTTGATTCACCCCTCCACTTT. Full variable domain (rest looked up from reference TRBV7-2 and TRBJ1-6): GAGVSQSPSNKVTEKGKDVELRCDPISGHTALYWYRQSLGQGLEFLIYFQGNSAPDKSGLPSDRFSAERTGGSVSTLTIQRTQQEDSAVYLCASSLVGGVDSPLHFGNGTRLTVT.